The rows below give T cell receptor beta chains drawn from one sample of a study of blood T cell repertoires in COVID-19. Here immunoSEQ multiplex PCR was the method, and the copy in TCRdb shows in-frame clones only, minus some. This table has fewer than 80,000 clones, 89% appearing once. The sample consisted of peripheral blood. These receptors were collected from a woman aged 45-65 years with active COVID-19. Both conserved end residues are part of each CDR3. The order of the fields is CDR3 DNA, CDR3 protein, clone size, D gene, V gene, J gene. D genes are given only for firm matches. Part of the rows lack a size; the others show once, few, many or a class for expanded clones.

DNA: TGTGCCAGCAGTTCCACGTCGGGAATGGAGCTGTTTTTT
CDR3: CASSSTSGMELFF
size: once
D: .
V: TRBV6-2/TRBV6-3
J: TRBJ2-2

DNA: TGTGCCAGTAGCCAATATGGGGACAGTCTGATCCCCTACGAGCAGTACTTC
CDR3: CASSQYGDSLIPYEQYF
size: .
D: TRBD1
V: TRBV19
J: TRBJ2-7

DNA: TGCGCCAGCAGCCCTGGACTAGCGGGAGATTTTTGGAATGAGCAGTTCTTC
CDR3: CASSPGLAGDFWNEQFF
size: .
D: TRBD2
V: TRBV5-1
J: TRBJ2-1

DNA: TGCAGTGCTAGTAAGGACAGGGGGCCGTACGAGCAGTACTTC
CDR3: CSASKDRGPYEQYF
size: .
D: TRBD1
V: TRBV20-1
J: TRBJ2-7

DNA: TGTGCCAGCAGCTTAGTGCGAAGGGGGAGTGGAGGCGAGCAGTACTTC
CDR3: CASSLVRRGSGGEQYF
size: .
D: .
V: TRBV7-8
J: TRBJ2-7

DNA: TGTGCCAGCAGCCCGTCTTGGAGAGGGAGGACGAACAATGAGCAGTTCTTC
CDR3: CASSPSWRGRTNNEQFF
size: .
D: .
V: TRBV7-6
J: TRBJ2-1

DNA: TGTGCCAGCAGGGGGGGACAGGGATTTTCACCCCTCCACTTT
CDR3: CASRGGQGFSPLHF
size: .
D: TRBD1
V: TRBV28
J: TRBJ1-6

DNA: TGTGCCAGCAGCTACTCCGGGACAGGGAATCAGCCCCAGCATTTT
CDR3: CASSYSGTGNQPQHF
size: .
D: TRBD1
V: TRBV6-5
J: TRBJ1-5

DNA: TGTGCCAGCAGCCGGGTTGGAGGGGAAGTGAGGACAGATACGCAGTATTTT
CDR3: CASSRVGGEVRTDTQYF
size: .
D: .
V: TRBV11-2
J: TRBJ2-3

DNA: TGTGCCAGTAGTAGCGGGTACTCCTACAATGAGCAGTTCTTC
CDR3: CASSSGYSYNEQFF
size: once
D: TRBD2
V: TRBV5-6
J: TRBJ2-1

DNA: TGTGCTAGTGGTTTGGGACGACAGGTTGGTCAGCCCCAGCATTTT
CDR3: CASGLGRQVGQPQHF
size: .
D: .
V: TRBV12-5
J: TRBJ1-5

DNA: TGTGCCAGCAGCTTAGACGCCCGATTAGGCGGGGTCTACGAGCAGTACTTC
CDR3: CASSLDARLGGVYEQYF
size: .
D: .
V: TRBV7-2
J: TRBJ2-7

DNA: TGCGCCAGCAGCTTTTCCTCCGGGAGCTACAATGAGCAGTTCTTC
CDR3: CASSFSSGSYNEQFF
size: .
D: .
V: TRBV5-1
J: TRBJ2-1

DNA: TGTGCCAGCAGCTTGAGGGAGTCTCTAAGACGGACCGGGGAGCTGTTTTTT
CDR3: CASSLRESLRRTGELFF
size: .
D: .
V: TRBV5-8
J: TRBJ2-2

DNA: TGTGCCAGTAAGGCGGAGAACCAAGAGACCCAGTACTTC
CDR3: CASKAENQETQYF
size: .
D: .
V: TRBV19
J: TRBJ2-5

DNA: TGTGCCAGCAGCTTCGGGACTTCGCAAGAGACCCAGTACTTC
CDR3: CASSFGTSQETQYF
size: .
D: .
V: TRBV11-2
J: TRBJ2-5

DNA: TGTGCCAGCAGCCCCATCGGGACTAGCGGGAGTGTGCAGTTCTTC
CDR3: CASSPIGTSGSVQFF
size: .
D: TRBD2
V: TRBV7-9
J: TRBJ2-1

DNA: TGCAGCGCTAGGACAGGGGTGACCTACAATGAGCAGTTCTTC
CDR3: CSARTGVTYNEQFF
size: .
D: TRBD1
V: TRBV29-1
J: TRBJ2-1

DNA: TGTGCCAGCAGTCCTTGGGGAGCTTACGAGCAGTACTTC
CDR3: CASSPWGAYEQYF
size: .
D: .
V: TRBV6-5
J: TRBJ2-7

DNA: TGTGCCAGCAGTGGGAACCGGGACTACCAAGAGACCCAGTACTTC
CDR3: CASSGNRDYQETQYF
size: .
D: .
V: TRBV28
J: TRBJ2-5

DNA: TGTGCCAGCAGTTTATGGGACAGGGGCTCCTACGAGCAGTACTTC
CDR3: CASSLWDRGSYEQYF
size: .
D: TRBD1
V: TRBV28
J: TRBJ2-7

DNA: TGTGCCAGCACCGACCCGGGGGGGGGAAGTGACGAGAACACTGAAGCTTTCTTT
CDR3: CASTDPGGGSDENTEAFF
size: few
D: .
V: TRBV5-8
J: TRBJ1-1

DNA: TGTGCCAGCAGTCTGGGGGGGAGGAATTCACCCCTCCACTTT
CDR3: CASSLGGRNSPLHF
size: .
D: .
V: TRBV2
J: TRBJ1-6

DNA: TGTGCCAGCAGTTTATACGGACAGATCTCCTACGAGCAGTACTTC
CDR3: CASSLYGQISYEQYF
size: .
D: .
V: TRBV28
J: TRBJ2-7

DNA: TGTGCCAGCAGCGTCGCGGGTAGCGCGACAGATACGCAGTATTTT
CDR3: CASSVAGSATDTQYF
size: .
D: .
V: TRBV7-3
J: TRBJ2-3

DNA: TGTGCCAGCAGAACCGGATCGAGCGGGGGAAGCTCCTACGAGCAGTACTTC
CDR3: CASRTGSSGGSSYEQYF
size: .
D: TRBD2
V: TRBV2
J: TRBJ2-7